Here is one TCR beta chain with its context. Reverse transcription of roughly 0.45 to 1 ug RNA used random hexamers. Multiplex PCR with immunoSEQ amplified the TCR beta CDR3 across 54 Vbeta and 13 Jbeta. TCRdb re-called the immunoSEQ multiplex PCR reads through MiXCR, storing one row per CDR3 protein. The data show 150,000 to 200,000 distinct CDR3 sequences, with about 91% seen just once and 0.087% held by the top ten. V was shortened by 1 base and J by 4 bases, with 9 bases between the two germline ends. The CDR3 totals 14 residues. Germline loops: CDR1 SGHRS, CDR2 YFSETQ. This specimen comes from a study of CD8 T cells in Susac syndrome.

The sequenced sample was CD4+ T cells from PBMCs. J is TRBJ2-1 and V is TRBV5-1; D not certain. The TCR was taken from a human donor with Susac syndrome. CDR3 sequence reads: CASSLYLGYNEQFF. Written as DNA, the CDR3 is TGCGCCAGCAGCTTGTACTTGGGGTACAATGAGCAGTTCTTC.